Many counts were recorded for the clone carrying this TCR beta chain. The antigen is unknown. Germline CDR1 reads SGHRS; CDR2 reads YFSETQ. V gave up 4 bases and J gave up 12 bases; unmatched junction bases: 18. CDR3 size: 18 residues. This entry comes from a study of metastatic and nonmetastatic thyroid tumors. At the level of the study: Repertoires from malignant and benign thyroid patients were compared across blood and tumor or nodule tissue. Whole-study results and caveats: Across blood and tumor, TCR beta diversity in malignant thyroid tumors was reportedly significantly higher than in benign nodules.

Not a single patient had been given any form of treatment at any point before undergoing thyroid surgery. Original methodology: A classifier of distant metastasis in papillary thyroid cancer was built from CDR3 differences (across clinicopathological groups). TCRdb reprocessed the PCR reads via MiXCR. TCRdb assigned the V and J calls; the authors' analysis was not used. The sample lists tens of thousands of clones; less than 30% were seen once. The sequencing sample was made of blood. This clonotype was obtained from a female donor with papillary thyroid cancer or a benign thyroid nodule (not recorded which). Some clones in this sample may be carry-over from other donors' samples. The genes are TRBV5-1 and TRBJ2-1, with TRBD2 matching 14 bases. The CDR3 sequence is CASSAYSSGTSGRGVQFF. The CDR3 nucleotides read TGCGCCAGCAGCGCCTATTCCTCCGGGACTAGCGGGAGAGGGGTGCAGTTCTTC.